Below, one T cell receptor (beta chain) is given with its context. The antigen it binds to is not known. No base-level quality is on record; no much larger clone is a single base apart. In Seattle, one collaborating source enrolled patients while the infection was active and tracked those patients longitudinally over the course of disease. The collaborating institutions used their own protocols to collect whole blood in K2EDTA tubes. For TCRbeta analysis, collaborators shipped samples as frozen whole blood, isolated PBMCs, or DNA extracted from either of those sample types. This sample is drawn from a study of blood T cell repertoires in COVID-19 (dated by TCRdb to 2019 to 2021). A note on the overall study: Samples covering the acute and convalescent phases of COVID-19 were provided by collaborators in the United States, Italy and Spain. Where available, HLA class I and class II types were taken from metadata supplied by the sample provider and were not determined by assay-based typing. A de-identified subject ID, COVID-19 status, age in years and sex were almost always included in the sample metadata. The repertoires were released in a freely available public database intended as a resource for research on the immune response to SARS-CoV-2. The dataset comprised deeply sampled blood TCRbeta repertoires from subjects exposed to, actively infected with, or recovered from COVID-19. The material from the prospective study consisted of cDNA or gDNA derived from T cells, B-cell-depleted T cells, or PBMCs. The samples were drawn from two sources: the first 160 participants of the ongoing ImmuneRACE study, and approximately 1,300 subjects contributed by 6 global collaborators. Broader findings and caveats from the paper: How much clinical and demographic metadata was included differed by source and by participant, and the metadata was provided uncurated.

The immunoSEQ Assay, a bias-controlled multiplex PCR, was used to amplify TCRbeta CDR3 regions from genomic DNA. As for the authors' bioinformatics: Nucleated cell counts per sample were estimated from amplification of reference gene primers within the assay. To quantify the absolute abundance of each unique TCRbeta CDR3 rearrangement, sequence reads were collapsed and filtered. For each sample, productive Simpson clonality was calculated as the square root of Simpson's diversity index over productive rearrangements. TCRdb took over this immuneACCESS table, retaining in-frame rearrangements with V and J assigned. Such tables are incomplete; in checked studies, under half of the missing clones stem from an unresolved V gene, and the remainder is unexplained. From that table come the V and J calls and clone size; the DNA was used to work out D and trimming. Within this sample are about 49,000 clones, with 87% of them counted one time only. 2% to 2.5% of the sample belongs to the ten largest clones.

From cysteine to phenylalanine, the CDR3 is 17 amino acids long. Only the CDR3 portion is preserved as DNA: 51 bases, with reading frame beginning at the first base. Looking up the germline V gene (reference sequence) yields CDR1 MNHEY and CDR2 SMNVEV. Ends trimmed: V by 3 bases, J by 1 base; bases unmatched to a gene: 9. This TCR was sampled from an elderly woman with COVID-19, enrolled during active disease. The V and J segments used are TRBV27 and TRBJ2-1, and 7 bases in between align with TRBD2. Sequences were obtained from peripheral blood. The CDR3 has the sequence CASSFRLAGLSYNEQFF. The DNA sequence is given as TGTGCCAGCAGTTTTAGACTAGCAGGACTGTCCTACAATGAGCAGTTCTTC.